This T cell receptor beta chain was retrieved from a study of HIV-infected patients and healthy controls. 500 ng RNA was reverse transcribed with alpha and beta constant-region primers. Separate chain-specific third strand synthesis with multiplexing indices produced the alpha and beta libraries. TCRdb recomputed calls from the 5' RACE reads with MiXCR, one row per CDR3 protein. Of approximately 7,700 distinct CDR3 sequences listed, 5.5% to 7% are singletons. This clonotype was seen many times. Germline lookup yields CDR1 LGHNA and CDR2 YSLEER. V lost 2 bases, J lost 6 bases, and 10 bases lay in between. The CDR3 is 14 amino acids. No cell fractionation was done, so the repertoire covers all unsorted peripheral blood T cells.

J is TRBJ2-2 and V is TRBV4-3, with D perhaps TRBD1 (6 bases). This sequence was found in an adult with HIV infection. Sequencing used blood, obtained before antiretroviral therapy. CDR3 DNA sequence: TGCGCCAGCAGCCAACACAGGGAAGCCGGGGAGCTGTTTTTT. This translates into CASSQHREAGELFF.